Shown below are 29 T cell receptor beta chains from a single sample sequenced in a study of CD8 T cells in Susac syndrome. cDNA came from roughly 0.53 to 1 ug RNA primed by random hexamers. One entry per CDR3 protein, called by TCRdb with MiXCR from the immunoSEQ multiplex PCR reads. The table includes roughly 120,000 distinct CDR3 sequences, 90% to 96% detected once. The sample comprised CD4+ T cells from PBMCs. The receptors come from a human donor in good health.

J is TRBJ1-1 and V is TRBV29-1; D uncertain. The CDR3 loop spans 12 amino acids. Germline V gene data show CDR1 as SQVTM and CDR2 as ANQGSEA. V was trimmed by 7 bases and J by 0 bases, leaving 9 bases between them. In nucleotides, the CDR3 is TGCAGCGCCAGGTGGGTGAACACTGAAGCTTTCTTT. Translated: CSARWVNTEAFF. Complete variable domain (other parts from reference TRBV29-1 and TRBJ1-1): SAVISQKPSRDICQRGTSLTIQCQVDSQVTMMFWYRQQPGQSLTLIATANQGSEATYESGFVIDKFPISRPNLTFSTLTVSNMSPEDSSIYLCSARWVNTEAFFGQGTRLTVV.

The chain is built from TRBV24-1 and TRBJ2-6; TRBD1 might be the D (6 bases). The V gene's germline CDR1 is KGHDR and CDR2 SFDVKD. CDR3 length: 18 residues. V was pared by 4 bases and J by 0 bases, with 15 bases between. As DNA, the CDR3 is TGTGCCACCAGTGAGACCGACAGGACCAGCTCTGGGGCCAACGTCCTGACTTTC. Translating it yields CATSETDRTSSGANVLTF.

J is TRBJ2-7 and V is TRBV5-1; TRBD2 aligns across 9 bases. The germline gives CDR1 SGHRS, CDR2 YFSETQ. The ends lost 0 bases at V and 6 bases at J; junction bases unmatched: 10. The CDR3 runs to 16 residues. This chain's CDR3 is CASSLALAGGPTEQYF. In DNA form, the CDR3 reads TGCGCCAGCAGCTTGGCCTTGGCGGGAGGGCCCACCGAGCAGTACTTC.

The rearrangement uses TRBV20-1 and TRBJ2-5; D may match TRBD1 or TRBD2 (5 bases each). Trimming took 6 bases from V and 5 from J, leaving 16 bases between them. The CDR3 has 13 amino acids. Germline V gene sequence: CDR1 DFQATT, CDR2 SNEGSKA (reference sequence). CDR3 loop: CSAGTDIGETQYF. As DNA, the CDR3 is TGCAGTGCAGGGACGGATATTGGTGAGACCCAGTACTTC.

The chain links TRBV28 to TRBJ1-5; D remains unclear. CDR3 length: 14 amino acids. Trimming stripped 6 bases from V and 0 bases from J, with 9 bases between. Germline CDR1 MDHEN, CDR2 SYDVKM. CDR3 region: CASSPLYSNQPQHF. In nucleotides, the CDR3 is TGTGCCAGCAGCCCTCTTTATAGCAATCAGCCCCAGCATTTT.

The chain employs TRBV5-6 and TRBJ2-1, with TRBD2 identical over 9 bases. This CDR3 contains 17 residues. Germline V gene sequence: CDR1 SGHDT, CDR2 YYEEEE. J was trimmed by 7 bases and V by 0 bases; bases with no gene match: 11. The CDR3 nucleotides are TGTGCCAGCAGCTTGGTTGGCGGGGGGGCCAATCGGAATGAGCAGTTCTTC. Translation gives CASSLVGGGANRNEQFF.

The genes are TRBV18 and TRBJ2-7; D may match TRBD1 or TRBD2 (5 bases each). Trimming removed 3 bases at V and 2 bases at J, with 14 bases between. Per germline, CDR1 KGHSH and CDR2 LQKENI. This CDR3 is 15 amino acids long. CDR3 DNA: TGTGCCAGCTCACCCGAGGGGAGCGGTACCTACGAGCAGTACTTC. Translation gives CASSPEGSGTYEQYF. Full variable domain (rest looked up from reference TRBV18 and TRBJ2-7): NAGVMQNPRHLVRRRGQEARLRCSPMKGHSHVYWYRQLPEEGLKFMVYLQKENIIDESGMPKERFSAEFPKEGPSILRIQQVVRGDSAAYFCASSPEGSGTYEQYFGPGTRLTVT.

The rearrangement uses TRBV7-2 and TRBJ2-4; D unresolved. In germline, CDR1 is SGHTA, CDR2 FQGNSA. The CDR3 runs to 17 residues. The V and J ends lost 1 base and 0 bases respectively, with 13 bases between them. The CDR3 DNA follows: TGTGCCAGCAGCTTAGTCGCGGCACCGCTAGCCAAAAACATTCAGTACTTC. This translates into CASSLVAAPLAKNIQYF.

CDR3 in DNA: TGCGCCAGCAGCCACGGACTAGCGGACTCCCAAGAGACCCAGTACTTC. Its translation is CASSHGLADSQETQYF. The V gene is TRBV4-1, the J gene TRBJ2-5; the match to TRBD2 covers 10 bases. Looked up from germline, CDR1 is MGHRA and CDR2 is YSYEKL. This CDR3 is built from 16 residues. The V and J ends lost 3 bases and 1 base, in that order; junction bases with no gene match: 5.

The chain links TRBV7-9 to TRBJ2-7; 8 positions match TRBD1. The trim removed 5 bases at V and 1 base at J, leaving 7 bases unmatched. This CDR3 is built from 15 residues. Germline V CDR1 and CDR2: SEHNR, FQNEAQ (reference sequence). CDR3 amino acids: CASSPWTGRSYEQYF. CDR3 bases: TGTGCCAGCAGCCCCTGGACAGGGAGATCCTACGAGCAGTACTTC.

This chain connects TRBV4-2 to TRBJ2-3, with D perhaps matching TRBD1 (6 bases). This CDR3 comprises 18 residues. The V gene's germline CDR1 is LGHNA and CDR2 YNFKEQ. The V gene lost 0 bases and the J gene lost 3 bases, with 19 bases spanning the gap. The DNA for the CDR3 is TGTGCCAGCAGCCAAGATCCTCCTGGTCGAGGGGGTACAGATACGCAGTATTTT. Translation: CASSQDPPGRGGTDTQYF.

The V gene is TRBV21-1, the J gene TRBJ2-5; TRBD1 is the table's D call, not checked against the DNA. TRBV21-1 corresponds to a pseudogene. The CDR3 has 14 amino acids. CDR3 sequence reads: CASSRNTGGETQYF. The CDR3 nucleotides read TGTGCCAGCAGCAGGAATACAGGGGGAGAGACCCAGTACTTC.

This chain joins TRBV11-2 and TRBJ1-1, with D uncertain. The CDR3 is 16 amino acids. The germline V and J ends were trimmed by 2 bases and 2 bases, with 15 bases remaining between them. Germline V gives CDR1 SGHAT, CDR2 FQNNGV. The CDR3 region has the DNA TGTGCCAGCAGCTTAAGGGCCCTCCCGGGAAACACTGAAGCTTTCTTT. This sequence encodes CASSLRALPGNTEAFF. The full variable domain, completed using reference TRBV11-2 and TRBJ1-1, is EAGVAQSPRYKIIEKRQSVAFWCNPISGHATLYWYQQILGQGPKLLIQFQNNGVVDDSQLPKDRFSAERLKGVDSTLKIQPAKLEDSAVYLCASSLRALPGNTEAFFGQGTRLTVV.

This rearrangement joins TRBV7-9 to TRBJ2-7; weak D call: TRBD1 (6 bases). Trimming took off 1 base at V and 0 bases at J, with 7 bases between the two ends. Germline values: CDR1 SEHNR, CDR2 FQNEAQ (reference sequence). CDR3 size: 14 residues. CDR3 residues: CASSLEGGSYEQYF. Written as DNA, the CDR3 is TGTGCCAGCAGCTTAGAAGGGGGCTCCTACGAGCAGTACTTC. The full variable domain, its missing parts supplied by reference TRBV7-9 and TRBJ2-7, is DTGVSQNPRHKITKRGQNVTFRCDPISEHNRLYWYRQTLGQGPEFLTYFQNEAQLEKSRLLSDRFSAERPKGSFSTLEIQRTEQGDSAMYLCASSLEGGSYEQYFGPGTRLTVT.

The rearrangement joins TRBV5-4 to TRBJ2-3; 8 nucleotides match TRBD2. Germline assignment: CDR1 SGHNT and CDR2 YYREEE (reference sequence). The CDR3 loop spans 15 amino acids. With 4 bases clipped from V and 4 bases from J, the junction kept 8 bases outside the gene matches. The CDR3 DNA follows: TGTGCCAGCAGCCCTCGTCGGGGGGGCCCAGATACGCAGTATTTT. Residues: CASSPRRGGPDTQYF.

V gene TRBV6-2 or TRBV6-3 combines with J gene TRBJ2-6; 13 positions match TRBD2. Germline-derived CDR1 and CDR2 are MNHEY and SVGEGT. The CDR3 totals 17 residues. After removal of 8 bases from V and 6 bases from J, the junction contained 10 bases not matched to a gene. The CDR3 DNA reads as TGTGCCAGCTCAAGAGGGACTAGCGGGATCTTGGCCAACGTCCTGACTTTC. Its protein is CASSRGTSGILANVLTF.

The chain has TRBV3-1 and TRBJ2-5; TRBD1 aligns across 7 bases. CDR3 length: 16 residues. V gave up 1 base and J gave up 2 bases; unmatched junction bases: 7. Germline CDR1 and CDR2: LGHDT and YNNKEL (reference sequence). As DNA, the CDR3 is TGTGCCAGCAGCCAAGGCATCACAGGGGTGCAAGAGACCCAGTACTTC. This gives the protein CASSQGITGVQETQYF.

This chain connects TRBV6-6 to TRBJ1-1, with D possibly being TRBD1 (5 bases). Germline V lookup: CDR1 MNHNY, CDR2 SVGAGI (reference sequence). V lost 0 bases and J 5 bases, leaving 7 bases between the germline ends. The CDR3 runs to 13 residues. The CDR3, as DNA: TGTGCCAGCAGTTACTCTCAGGGTACTGAAGCTTTCTTT. Translated, it gives CASSYSQGTEAFF.

The gene calls are TRBV2 and TRBJ2-3; D is uncertain. CDR3 length: 16 residues. V was cut by 6 bases and J by 2 bases, with 18 bases left in between. Germline V gene lookup returns CDR1 SNHLY and CDR2 FYNNEI. CDR3 sequence: CASSRLFYELTDTQYF. In nucleotides, the CDR3 is TGTGCCAGCAGCAGACTCTTCTATGAACTCACAGATACGCAGTATTTT.

The chain uses TRBV6-5 and TRBJ1-2; D possibly corresponds to TRBD1 (5 bases). Trimming cost V 6 bases and J 2 bases, with 10 bases left between them. This CDR3 comprises 13 residues. CDR1 MNHEY and CDR2 SVGAGI come from the germline V gene. The CDR3 coding sequence is TGTGCCAGCAGACAGACAGAGAACTATGGCTACACCTTC. Residues: CASRQTENYGYTF.

This clonotype was counted a single time. This rearrangement joins TRBV18 to TRBJ2-2; TRBD2 aligns across 8 bases. V shed 3 bases and J 4 bases; nucleotides not matched to a gene: 7. This CDR3 comprises 16 residues. Germline-derived CDR1 and CDR2 are KGHSH and LQKENI. The CDR3 bases are TGTGCCAGCTCACCCGCCCAGCGGGGGCTCACCGGGGAGCTGTTTTTT. Residues: CASSPAQRGLTGELFF.

This chain connects TRBV19 to TRBJ2-6, with D possibly TRBD2 on 6 matching bases. Germline CDR1 and CDR2: LNHDA and SQIVND (reference sequence). V was trimmed by 5 bases and J by 0 bases, leaving 11 bases between them. The CDR3 is 16 residues long. CDR3 in amino acids: CASSPGESSGANVLTF. CDR3 DNA sequence: TGTGCCAGTAGTCCGGGGGAGAGCTCTGGGGCCAACGTCCTGACTTTC.

This rearrangement joins TRBV12-3 or TRBV12-4 to TRBJ2-7, with 10 bases that match TRBD2. V was clipped by 6 bases and J by 4 bases; unmatched bases: 9. This CDR3 has 15 amino acids. CDR3 sequence: CASSASSGGAYEQYF. As DNA, the CDR3 is TGTGCCAGCAGCGCTTCAAGCGGGGGGGCATACGAGCAGTACTTC.

The V call is TRBV10-3, the J call TRBJ2-2, with D uncertain. The CDR3 runs 14 residues. V dropped 7 bases and J dropped 0 bases, with 9 bases sitting between them. Germline V lookup: CDR1 ENHRY, CDR2 SYGVKD. The CDR3 region is CAIMAEPNTGELFF. The CDR3 DNA reads TGTGCCATCATGGCGGAACCGAACACCGGGGAGCTGTTTTTT.

The rearrangement links TRBV20-1 to TRBJ1-5; a possible D gene is TRBD1 (5 bases). CDR3 length equals 14 residues. Germline CDR1 and CDR2: DFQATT and SNEGSKA (reference sequence). V lost 6 bases to trimming and J lost 0 bases, with 12 bases between them. The CDR3, as DNA: TGCAGTGCGTCCCGGGACGCTAGCAATCAGCCCCAGCATTTT. Protein product: CSASRDASNQPQHF.

The V gene is TRBV25-1, the J gene TRBJ2-7; 8 bases agree with TRBD1. Germline V gene lookup returns CDR1 MGHDK and CDR2 SYGVNS. There are 14 residues in the CDR3. V was clipped by 4 bases and J by 2 bases; unmatched bases: 4. The CDR3 nucleotides are TGTGCCAGCAGTGCAGACAGGGGTCCCTACGAGCAGTACTTC. Its protein product is CASSADRGPYEQYF.

The rearrangement joins TRBV15 to TRBJ2-3; a possible D gene is TRBD1 (5 bases). Germline-derived CDR1 and CDR2 are LNHNV and YYDKDF (reference sequence). The CDR3 length is 13 residues. Between the trimmed V and J ends, which lost 6 bases and 0 bases, there was a span of 7 bases. CDR3 residues: CATSRQSTDTQYF. The CDR3 nucleotides read TGTGCCACCAGTCGACAGAGCACAGATACGCAGTATTTT.

The CDR3 here is CSVERGETQYF. The CDR3 coding sequence is TGCAGCGTTGAAAGAGGAGAGACCCAGTACTTC. The gene calls are TRBV29-1 and TRBJ2-5; no clear D. Germline lookup yields CDR1 SQVTM and CDR2 ANQGSEA. V was trimmed by 2 bases and J by 4 bases, leaving 5 bases between them. The CDR3 has 11 residues.

A single count supports this clonotype. V gene TRBV6-5 combines with J gene TRBJ2-1, with D hard to call. CDR3 size: 14 residues. Germline CDR1 is MNHEY and CDR2 is SVGAGI. Trimming shortened V by 2 bases and J by 4 bases, and 9 bases separated the two germline ends. CDR3 loop: CASSYRADYNEQFF. CDR3 in DNA: TGTGCCAGCAGTTACCGGGCCGATTACAATGAGCAGTTCTTC.